Given below is one T cell receptor beta chain in context. The junction had 4 bases not matched to a gene; V was cut back by 2 bases and J by 2 bases. The CDR3 runs 15 residues. Per germline, CDR1 SGDLS and CDR2 YYNGEE. The TCR beta repertoire was assessed by survey-level immunoSEQ sequencing. Profiling relied on immunoSEQ multiplex PCR, and the TCRdb table lists in-frame clones only, not all of them. This sample has about 50,000 clones, with 80% to 95% found just once. Sequencing was performed on PBMCs. The TCR originated in a middle-aged man with rheumatoid arthritis. J is TRBJ2-7 and V is TRBV9, with 10 bases that match TRBD1. CDR3 protein: CASSVGTGDPYEQYF. Written as DNA, the CDR3 is TGTGCCAGCAGCGTCGGGACAGGGGATCCCTACGAGCAGTACTTC.